A selection of T cell receptor beta chains follows, all from one sample in a study of blood T cell repertoires in COVID-19. Sequencing used immunoSEQ multiplex PCR; TCRdb keeps in-frame clones, though not all of them. The sample records about 170,000 clones, roughly 86% being singletons. Sequenced input: peripheral blood. The receptor source for this set is a woman over 75 in a cohort sampled during active or convalescent COVID-19. Both conserved end residues are part of each CDR3. The D gene is left open where the match is weak. Only some rows state a clone size, as once, few, many or a class for expanded clones.

TRBV5-1,-,-,TRBJ1-2,TGCGCCAGCAGCCCAGACAGCACGCTATCTGGCTACACCTTC,CASSPDSTLSGYTF
TRBV2,TRBD1,-,TRBJ2-5,TGTGCCAGCAGGGTCCGGGGACAGCAAGAGACCCAGTACTTC,CASRVRGQQETQYF
TRBV6-2/TRBV6-3,TRBD2,-,TRBJ2-2,TGTGCCAGCAGCCAACTAGCGGGGGTTAACACCGGGGAGCTGTTTTTT,CASSQLAGVNTGELFF
TRBV7-9,TRBD1,-,TRBJ2-2,TGTGCCAGCAGCTCGGGGACAGGGAGGACCGGGGAGCTGTTTTTT,CASSSGTGRTGELFF
TRBV28,TRBD1,-,TRBJ1-6,TGTGCCAGCAGTTTAGGTGGACAGGGAAGCTCCTATAATTCACCCCTCCACTTT,CASSLGGQGSSYNSPLHF
TRBV5-5,-,-,TRBJ2-7,TGTGCCAGCAGCTCCATAACCGGGAGAATAGAGCAGTACTTC,CASSSITGRIEQYF
TRBV15,-,-,TRBJ1-2,TGTGCCACCAGCAGAGACGGACTCTATGGCTACACCTTC,CATSRDGLYGYTF
TRBV5-1,-,-,TRBJ2-1,TGCGCCAGCAGCTTGGAGTCAGGGGCCTACAATGAGCAGTTCTTC,CASSLESGAYNEQFF
TRBV27,TRBD1,-,TRBJ1-1,TGTGCCAGCAGCTCTAGGGGGCTTGGTACTGAAGCTTTCTTT,CASSSRGLGTEAFF
TRBV5-1,-,-,TRBJ2-7,TGCGCCAGCAGCTCGTCACCGGGAACCTACGAGCAGTACTTC,CASSSSPGTYEQYF
TRBV28,-,-,TRBJ1-2,TGTGCCAGCAGTAAGAGTGAGGGTGTCCATGGCTACACCTTC,CASSKSEGVHGYTF
TRBV5-5,TRBD1,-,TRBJ2-2,TGTGCCAGCAGCTTGACTTCGACAGGGTCGCCCGGGGAGCTGTTTTTT,CASSLTSTGSPGELFF
TRBV9,-,-,TRBJ1-2,TGTGCCAGCAGGCCGGGGGACCCCGCCTATGGCTACACCTTC,CASRPGDPAYGYTF
TRBV13,TRBD1,-,TRBJ1-2,TGTGCCAGCAGCTCTTGGGACAGGGACGCCTACACCTTC,CASSSWDRDAYTF
TRBV30,TRBD1,-,TRBJ1-5,TGTGCCTGGAGCGGACAGGGCAATCAGCCCCAGCATTTT,CAWSGQGNQPQHF
TRBV30,TRBD1,-,TRBJ2-7,TGTGCCTGGAGTGTAGGTAGGGGGCAGGGCTACGAGCAGTACTTC,CAWSVGRGQGYEQYF
TRBV29-1,-,-,TRBJ1-4,TGCAGCGTTGAGGAGGGCTTAACTAATGAAAAACTGTTTTTT,CSVEEGLTNEKLFF
TRBV27,TRBD1,-,TRBJ1-4,TGTGCCAGCAGTTTACGAACCGGACAGGGAGGTAATGAAAAACTGTTTTTT,CASSLRTGQGGNEKLFF
TRBV7-8,TRBD1,once,TRBJ1-2,TGTGCCAGCAGCCCCGGGACAGGGGTTGCATTGAACTATGGCTACACCTTC,CASSPGTGVALNYGYTF
TRBV7-2,-,-,TRBJ1-2,TGTGCCAGCAGCTTAGGACAGGTTACTGGCTACACCTTC,CASSLGQVTGYTF